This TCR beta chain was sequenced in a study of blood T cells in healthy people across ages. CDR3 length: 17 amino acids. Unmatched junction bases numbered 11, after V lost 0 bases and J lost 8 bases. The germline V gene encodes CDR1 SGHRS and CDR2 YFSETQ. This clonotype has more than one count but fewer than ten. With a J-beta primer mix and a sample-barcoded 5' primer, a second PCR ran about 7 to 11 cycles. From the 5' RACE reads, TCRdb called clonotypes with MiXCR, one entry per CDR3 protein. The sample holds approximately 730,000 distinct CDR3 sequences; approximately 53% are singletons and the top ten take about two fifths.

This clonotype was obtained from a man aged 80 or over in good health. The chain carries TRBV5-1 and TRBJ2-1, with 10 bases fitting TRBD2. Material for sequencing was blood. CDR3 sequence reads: CASSLVPSGSGVDEQFF. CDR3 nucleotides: TGCGCCAGCAGCTTGGTTCCTAGCGGGAGTGGAGTGGATGAGCAGTTCTTC.